In this sample, the clone carrying this T cell receptor (beta chain) turned up a few times. Its matching antigen is unknown. The sample belongs to a study of a mutant IDH1 vaccine in newly diagnosed glioma. Study information: The patients were given eight vaccinations, one each in weeks 1, 3, 5, 7, 11, 15, 19 and 23.

Time point noted: week 5, during vaccination. The content of each vaccine dose was 300 ug of mutant IDH1 20-mer peptide, and topical imiquimod accompanied it. This table comes from immunoSEQ multiplex PCR, and its TCRdb copy is limited to in-frame clones, with some not included. The top ten clones hold about 0.6% of a sample with tens of thousands of clones, over 75% of them seen once. CDR3 size: 13 residues. CDR1 is GTSNPN and CDR2 is SVGIG in the germline V gene (reference sequence). V was cut by 3 bases and J by 0 bases, with 6 bases left in between. Sequenced material: PBMCs, taken from a glioma patient whose treatment included an IDH1 peptide vaccine. The receptor's source is a woman aged 45 to 65 with glioma. V is TRBV30 and J is TRBJ1-3; no definite D call. CDR3 in amino acids: CAWSQSSGNTIYF. Here the CDR3 DNA reads TGTGCCTGGAGCCAGAGCTCTGGAAACACCATATATTTT.